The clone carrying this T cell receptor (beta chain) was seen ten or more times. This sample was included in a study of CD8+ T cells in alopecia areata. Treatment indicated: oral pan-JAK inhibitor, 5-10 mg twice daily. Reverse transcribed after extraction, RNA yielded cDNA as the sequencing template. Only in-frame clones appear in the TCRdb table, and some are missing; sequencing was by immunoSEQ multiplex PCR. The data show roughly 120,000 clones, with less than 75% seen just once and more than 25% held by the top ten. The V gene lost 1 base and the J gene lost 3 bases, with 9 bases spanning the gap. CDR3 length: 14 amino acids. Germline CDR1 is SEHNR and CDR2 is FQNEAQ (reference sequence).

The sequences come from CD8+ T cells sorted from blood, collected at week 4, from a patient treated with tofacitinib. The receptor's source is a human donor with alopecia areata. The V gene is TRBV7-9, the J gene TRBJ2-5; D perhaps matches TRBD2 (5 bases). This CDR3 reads CASSLVDGEETQYF. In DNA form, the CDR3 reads TGTGCCAGCAGCTTAGTCGACGGGGAAGAGACCCAGTACTTC.